The clone carrying this TCR beta chain was observed a few times. Its antigen is not identified. Newly diagnosed, the hyperthyroidism patients had under 2 months' duration and were aged 18 to 65. Researchers turned away patients with other autoimmune diseases, uncontrolled infections, pregnancy or lactation. The TCR beta CDR3 regions underwent amplification from RNA transcripts. The authors performed first-round RT-PCR with HTBI primers and then a second-round multiplex PCR. TCRdb analysed the multiplex PCR reads with MiXCR anew, one entry per CDR3 protein. This table has hundreds of thousands of distinct CDR3 sequences, roughly 20% appearing once. The entry originates in a study of Graves' ophthalmopathy and Graves' hyperthyroidism. Findings and limits, study-wide: In blood, most expanded thyroid clonotypes above 0.001 frequency were also detected.

Trimming took 3 bases from V and 0 from J, leaving 8 bases between them. Germline V lookup: CDR1 SNHLY, CDR2 FYNNEI. The CDR3 is 14 amino acids. The chain employs TRBV2 and TRBJ1-1, with D unclear. This TCR came from a woman under 30 with stable Graves' hyperthyroidism. Sequenced sample: peripheral blood. For the CDR3, the DNA is TGTGCCAGCAGTGAGTGGGAGATGAACACTGAAGCTTTCTTT. It yields the protein CASSEWEMNTEAFF.